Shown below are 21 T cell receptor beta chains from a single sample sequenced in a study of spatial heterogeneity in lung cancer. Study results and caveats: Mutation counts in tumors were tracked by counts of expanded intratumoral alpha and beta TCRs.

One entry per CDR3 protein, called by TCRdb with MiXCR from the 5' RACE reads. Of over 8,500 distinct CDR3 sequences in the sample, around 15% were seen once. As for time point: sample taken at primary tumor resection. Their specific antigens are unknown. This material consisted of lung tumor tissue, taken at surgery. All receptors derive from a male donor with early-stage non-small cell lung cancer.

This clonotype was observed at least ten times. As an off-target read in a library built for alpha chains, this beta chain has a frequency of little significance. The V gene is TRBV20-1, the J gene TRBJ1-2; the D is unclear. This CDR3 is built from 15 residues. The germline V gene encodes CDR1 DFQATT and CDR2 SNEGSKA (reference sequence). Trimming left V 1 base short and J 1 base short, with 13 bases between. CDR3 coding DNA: TGCAGTGCTAGAGCAACCCCGAACCATAACTATGGCTACACCTTC. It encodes CSARATPNHNYGYTF.

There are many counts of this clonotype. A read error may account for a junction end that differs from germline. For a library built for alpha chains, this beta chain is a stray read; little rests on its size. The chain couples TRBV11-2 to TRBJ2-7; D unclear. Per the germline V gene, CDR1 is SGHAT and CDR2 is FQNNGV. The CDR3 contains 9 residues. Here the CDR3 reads CASSPLPGF. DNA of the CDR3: TGTGCCAGCAGCCCGCTCCCCGGGTTC.

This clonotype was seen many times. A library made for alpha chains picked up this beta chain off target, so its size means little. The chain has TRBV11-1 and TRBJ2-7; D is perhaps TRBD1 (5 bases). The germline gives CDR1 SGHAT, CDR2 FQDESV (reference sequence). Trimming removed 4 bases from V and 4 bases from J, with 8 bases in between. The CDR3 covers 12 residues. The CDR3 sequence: CASSSDRYEQYF. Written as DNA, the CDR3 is TGTGCCAGCAGCTCCGACAGATACGAGCAGTACTTC.

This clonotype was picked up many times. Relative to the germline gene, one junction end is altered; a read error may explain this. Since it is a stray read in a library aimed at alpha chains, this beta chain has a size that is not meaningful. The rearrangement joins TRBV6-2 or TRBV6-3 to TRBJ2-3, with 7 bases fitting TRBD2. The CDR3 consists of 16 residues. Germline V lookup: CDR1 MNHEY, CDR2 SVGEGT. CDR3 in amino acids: CAGRPAWTGGSDTQYF. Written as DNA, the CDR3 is TGTGCCGGCAGGCCCGCCTGGACGGGAGGTTCAGATACGCAGTATTTT.

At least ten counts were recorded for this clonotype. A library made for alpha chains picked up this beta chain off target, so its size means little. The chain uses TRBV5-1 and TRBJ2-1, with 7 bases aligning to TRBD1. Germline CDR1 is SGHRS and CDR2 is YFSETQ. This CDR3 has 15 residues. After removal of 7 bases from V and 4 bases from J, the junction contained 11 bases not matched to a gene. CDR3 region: CASFPGGVRYNEQFF. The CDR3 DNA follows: TGCGCCAGCTTCCCAGGGGGTGTAAGGTACAATGAGCAGTTCTTC.

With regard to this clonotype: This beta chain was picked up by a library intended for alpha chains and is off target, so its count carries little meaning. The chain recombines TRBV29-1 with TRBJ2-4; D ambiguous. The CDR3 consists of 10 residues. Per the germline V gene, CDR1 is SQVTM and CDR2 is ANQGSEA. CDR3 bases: TGCAGTGCTAGAGTCGGCATTCAGTACTTC. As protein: CSARVGIQYF.

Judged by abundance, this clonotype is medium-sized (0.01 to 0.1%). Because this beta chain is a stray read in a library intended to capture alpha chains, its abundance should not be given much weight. CDR3 DNA: TGTGCCAGCACCGCGGCAACAATGAACACTGAAGCTTTCTTT. Translating gives CASTAATMNTEAFF. The V and J genes are TRBV6-5 and TRBJ1-1; no reliable D call. The ends were cut back, 7 bases at V and 0 bases at J, with 12 bases in the middle. CDR3 length: 14 amino acids. Per germline, CDR1 MNHEY and CDR2 SVGAGI.

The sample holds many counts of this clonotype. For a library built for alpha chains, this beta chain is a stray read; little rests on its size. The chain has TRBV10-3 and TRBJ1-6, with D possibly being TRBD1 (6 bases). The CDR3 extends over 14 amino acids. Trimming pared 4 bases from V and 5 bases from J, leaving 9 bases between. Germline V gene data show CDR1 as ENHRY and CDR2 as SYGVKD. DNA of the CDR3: TGTGCCATCAGTGCAGGGGAGAATAATTCACCCCTCCACTTT. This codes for CAISAGENNSPLHF.

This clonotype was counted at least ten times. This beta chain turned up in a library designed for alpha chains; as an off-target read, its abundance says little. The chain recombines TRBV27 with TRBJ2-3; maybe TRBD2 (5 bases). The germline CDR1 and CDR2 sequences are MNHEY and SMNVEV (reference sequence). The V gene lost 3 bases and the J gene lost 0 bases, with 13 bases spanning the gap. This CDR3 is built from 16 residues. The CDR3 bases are TGTGCCAGCAGTTTTCTCGGGGTGGCTAGCACAGATACGCAGTATTTT. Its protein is CASSFLGVASTDTQYF.

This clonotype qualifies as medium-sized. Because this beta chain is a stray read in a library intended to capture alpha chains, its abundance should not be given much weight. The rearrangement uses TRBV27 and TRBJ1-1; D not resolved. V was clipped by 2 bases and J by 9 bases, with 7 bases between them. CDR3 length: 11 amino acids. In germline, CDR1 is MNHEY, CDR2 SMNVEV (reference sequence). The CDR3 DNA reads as TGTGCCAGCAGTTTAGGGTCCAAAGCTTTCTTT. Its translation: CASSLGSKAFF.

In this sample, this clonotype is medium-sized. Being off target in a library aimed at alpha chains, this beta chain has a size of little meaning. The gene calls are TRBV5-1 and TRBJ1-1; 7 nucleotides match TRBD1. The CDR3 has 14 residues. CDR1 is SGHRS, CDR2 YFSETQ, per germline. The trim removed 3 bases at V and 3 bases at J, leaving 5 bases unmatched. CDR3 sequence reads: CASSSQGVDTEAFF. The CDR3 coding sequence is TGCGCCAGCAGCTCCCAGGGGGTTGACACTGAAGCTTTCTTT.

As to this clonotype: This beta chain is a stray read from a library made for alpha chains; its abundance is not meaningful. The CDR3 sequence: CASSPEGQAYEQYF. As DNA, the CDR3 is TGTGCCAGCAGCCCGGAGGGACAGGCCTACGAGCAGTACTTC. The V and J genes are TRBV7-9 and TRBJ2-7, with 8 bases identical to TRBD1. With 5 bases clipped from V and 2 bases from J, the junction kept 5 bases outside the gene matches. Per germline, CDR1 SEHNR and CDR2 FQNEAQ (reference sequence). This CDR3 region has 14 residues.

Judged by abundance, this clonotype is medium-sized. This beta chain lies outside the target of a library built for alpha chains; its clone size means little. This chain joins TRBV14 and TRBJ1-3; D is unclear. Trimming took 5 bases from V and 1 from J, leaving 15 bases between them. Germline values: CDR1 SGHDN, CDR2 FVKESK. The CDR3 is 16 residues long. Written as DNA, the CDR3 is TGTGCCAGCAGCGAATATGGGCTACAATCTGGAAACACCATATATTTT. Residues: CASSEYGLQSGNTIYF.

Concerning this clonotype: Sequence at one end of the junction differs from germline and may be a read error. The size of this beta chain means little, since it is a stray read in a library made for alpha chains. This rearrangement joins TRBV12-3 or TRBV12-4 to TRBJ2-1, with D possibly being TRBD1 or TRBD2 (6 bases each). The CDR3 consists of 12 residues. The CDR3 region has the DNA TGTGCCAGCAGTTTCGGGGGCTATGAGCGGTTCTTC. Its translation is CASSFGGYERFF.

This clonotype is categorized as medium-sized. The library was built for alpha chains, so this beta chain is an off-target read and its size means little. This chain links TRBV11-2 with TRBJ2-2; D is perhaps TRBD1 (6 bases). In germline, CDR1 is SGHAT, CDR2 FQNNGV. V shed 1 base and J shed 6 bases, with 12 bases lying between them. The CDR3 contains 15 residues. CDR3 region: CASSLGQVVSGELFF. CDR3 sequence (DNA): TGTGCCAGCAGCTTAGGACAGGTTGTTTCCGGGGAGCTGTTTTTT.

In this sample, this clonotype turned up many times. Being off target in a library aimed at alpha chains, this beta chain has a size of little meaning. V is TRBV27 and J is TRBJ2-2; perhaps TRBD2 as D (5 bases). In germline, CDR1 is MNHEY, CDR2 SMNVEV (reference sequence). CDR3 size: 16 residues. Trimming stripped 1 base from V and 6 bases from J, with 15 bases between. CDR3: CASSLLGSRRAGELFF. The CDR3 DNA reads TGTGCCAGCAGTTTATTGGGGAGCCGAAGGGCCGGGGAGCTGTTTTTT.

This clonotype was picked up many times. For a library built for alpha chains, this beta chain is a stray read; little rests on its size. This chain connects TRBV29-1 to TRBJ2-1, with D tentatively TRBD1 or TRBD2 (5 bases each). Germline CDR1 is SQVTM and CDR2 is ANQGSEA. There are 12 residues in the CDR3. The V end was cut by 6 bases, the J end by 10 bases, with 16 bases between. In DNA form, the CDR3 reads TGCAGCGTAATATTTAGTTGGGACGAGCAGTTCTTC. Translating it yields CSVIFSWDEQFF.

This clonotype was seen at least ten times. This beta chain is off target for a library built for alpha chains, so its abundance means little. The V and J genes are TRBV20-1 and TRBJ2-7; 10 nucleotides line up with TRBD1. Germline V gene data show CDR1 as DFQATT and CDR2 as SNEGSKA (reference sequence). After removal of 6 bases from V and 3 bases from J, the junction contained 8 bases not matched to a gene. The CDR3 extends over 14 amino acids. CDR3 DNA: TGCAGTGCCGTCTCAGGGACAGGGGTCTACGAGCAGTACTTC. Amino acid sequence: CSAVSGTGVYEQYF.

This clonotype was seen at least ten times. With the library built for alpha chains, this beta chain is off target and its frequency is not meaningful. The chain's CDR3 is CASSFFSPQTRYSGANVLTF. CDR3 nucleotides: TGCGCCAGCAGCTTTTTCAGTCCCCAAACCCGGTACTCTGGGGCCAACGTCCTGACTTTC. The chain recombines TRBV5-1 with TRBJ2-6, with unresolved D. V was cut by 2 bases and J by 0 bases, with 21 bases left in between. The CDR3 sequence is 20 residues long. The V gene's germline CDR1 is SGHRS and CDR2 YFSETQ. The full variable domain, its missing parts supplied by reference TRBV5-1 and TRBJ2-6, is KAGVTQTPRYLIKTRGQQVTLSCSPISGHRSVSWYQQTPGQGLQFLFEYFSETQRNKGNFPGRFSGRQFSNSRSEMNVSTLELGDSALYLCASSFFSPQTRYSGANVLTFGAGSRLTVL.

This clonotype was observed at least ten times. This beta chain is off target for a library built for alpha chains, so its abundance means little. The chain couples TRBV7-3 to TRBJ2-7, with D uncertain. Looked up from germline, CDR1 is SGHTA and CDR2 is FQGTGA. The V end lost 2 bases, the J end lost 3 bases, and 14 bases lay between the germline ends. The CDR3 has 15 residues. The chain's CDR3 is CASSLGPEVVYEQYF. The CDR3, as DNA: TGTGCCAGCAGCTTAGGCCCAGAGGTGGTCTACGAGCAGTACTTC.

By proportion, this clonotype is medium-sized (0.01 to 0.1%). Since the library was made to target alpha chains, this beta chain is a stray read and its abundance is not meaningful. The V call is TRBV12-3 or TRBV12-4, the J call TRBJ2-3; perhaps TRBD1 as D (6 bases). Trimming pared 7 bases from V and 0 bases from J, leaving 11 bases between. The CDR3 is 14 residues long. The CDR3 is CASIRGGSTDTQYF. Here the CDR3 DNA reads TGTGCCAGCATTAGAGGGGGTAGCACAGATACGCAGTATTTT.